The 2 T cell receptor beta chains below were found in one sample sequenced in a study of Tregs in tolerant kidney transplant recipients. TCRdb's table, derived via immunoSEQ multiplex PCR, lists solely in-frame clones and lacks some. The sample holds 70,000 to 95,000 clones, more than 85% seen once. The source was Tregs from blood, collected before the transplant. The receptors come from a human donor who received a combined kidney and bone marrow transplant.

This chain links TRBV5-1 with TRBJ2-3, with D perhaps TRBD1 (6 bases). The germline V gene has CDR1 SGHRS and CDR2 YFSETQ. CDR3 length: 13 residues. V dropped 7 bases and J dropped 3 bases, with 12 bases sitting between them. CDR3 region: CASLPTGTDTQYF. In DNA form, the CDR3 reads TGCGCCAGCCTGCCGACAGGAACAGATACGCAGTATTTT.

This chain connects TRBV6-5 to TRBJ2-7, with 7 bases aligning to TRBD2. With 8 bases clipped from V and 9 bases from J, the junction kept 7 bases outside the gene matches. The CDR3 has 11 amino acids. Germline loops: CDR1 MNHEY, CDR2 SVGAGI. The CDR3, as DNA: TGTGCCAGCGGGGGAGGGGACGGGCAGTACTTC. Translating it yields CASGGGDGQYF.